Listed below are T cell receptor beta chains from one sample, sequenced in a study of beta chain features in type 1 diabetes. Data came from immunoSEQ multiplex PCR; TCRdb stores just in-frame clones and leaves some out. Of around 150,000 clones in the sample, 9% are singletons; the top ten hold around 0.64%. Input material: central memory CD4+ T cells from blood. These receptors were obtained from a woman under 40 with type 1 diabetes. Both conserved end residues are part of each CDR3. D genes are given only for firm matches. Clone size is given for some rows only: seen once, a few or many times, or a class if the clone is expanded.

J,V,size,D,DNA,CDR3
TRBJ1-2,TRBV7-8,few,.,TGTGCCAGCAGCTTGGACGGAGGGAACGGCTACACCTTC,CASSLDGGNGYTF
TRBJ1-2,TRBV29-1,few,TRBD1,TGCAGCGTTGCCTTGGGACAGGGGGATGGCTACACCTTC,CSVALGQGDGYTF
TRBJ2-3,TRBV2,few,.,TGTGCCAGCAGCAAAGCGGACACAGATACGCAGTATTTT,CASSKADTDTQYF
TRBJ2-2,TRBV7-3,.,.,TGTGCCAGCAGCTTAGGGACTCCCGGGACAGCGAACACCGGGGAGCTGTTTTTT,CASSLGTPGTANTGELFF
TRBJ2-7,TRBV7-3,few,TRBD1,TGTGCCAGCAGCTACACCGACAGGGGCGAGCAGTACTTC,CASSYTDRGEQYF
TRBJ2-1,TRBV19,.,TRBD2,TGTGCCAGTATTCGGCGGGAGGGCTACTACAATGAGCAGTTCTTC,CASIRREGYYNEQFF
TRBJ2-3,TRBV13,few,.,TGTGCCAGCAGCTTAGGGGTGTATGCGGGATATTTT,CASSLGVYAGYF
TRBJ2-1,TRBV4-1,few,TRBD2,TGCGCCAGCAGCCAAGAAGGCCGGGTTACTAGCGGGAGACGTGAGCAGTTCTTC,CASSQEGRVTSGRREQFF
TRBJ1-4,TRBV5-4,few,TRBD1,TGTGCCAGCAGCTCCTCCGGGACAGTTAATGAAAAACTGTTTTTT,CASSSSGTVNEKLFF
TRBJ2-7,TRBV28,few,TRBD1,TGTGCCAGCAGTCCGGGGACAGGAGCCCGGGAGCAGTACTTC,CASSPGTGAREQYF
TRBJ1-5,TRBV7-8,few,.,TGTGCCAGCAGCTTAGTTTCCGGACAGCAGGGGAATCAGCCCCAGCATTTT,CASSLVSGQQGNQPQHF
TRBJ1-2,TRBV28,many,.,TGTGCCAGCAGTTTTTCCCCGGGTCCCTATGGCGGCTACACCTTC,CASSFSPGPYGGYTF
TRBJ2-3,TRBV10-3,many,.,TGTGCCATCAGTGAAGAGTCAGATACGCAGTATTTT,CAISEESDTQYF
TRBJ2-5,TRBV5-6,.,.,TGTGCCAGCAGCTTGGGGGGCTTAGACCAAGAGACCCAGTACTTC,CASSLGGLDQETQYF
TRBJ2-2,TRBV5-1,few,.,TGCGCCAGCAGCCCGGGACAGAACACCGGGGAGCTGTTTTTT,CASSPGQNTGELFF
TRBJ2-7,TRBV18,few,.,TGTGCCAGCTCACCACCTGCGGGATCCCTCCACGAGCAGTACTTC,CASSPPAGSLHEQYF
TRBJ1-2,TRBV11-2,.,TRBD1,TGTGCCAGCAGCTCGTCCCGGGACAGGGGTATTGGCTACACCTTC,CASSSSRDRGIGYTF
TRBJ2-1,TRBV5-1,.,TRBD2,TGCGCCAGCAGCCACCTAGCGGCCTACAATGAGCAGTTCTTC,CASSHLAAYNEQFF
TRBJ1-1,TRBV7-2,few,.,TGTGCCAGCAGCACTTTGAAGGGGACTGAAGCTTTCTTT,CASSTLKGTEAFF
TRBJ1-4,TRBV7-2,.,TRBD1,TGTGCCAGCAGCCCCTACTCGACAGGGCTCCAAGGAAAACTGTTTTTT,CASSPYSTGLQGKLFF
TRBJ2-4,TRBV9,.,TRBD1,TGTGCCAGCAGCGAGGGAGGACAGGGAACAAACATTCAGTACTTC,CASSEGGQGTNIQYF
TRBJ1-1,TRBV30,.,.,TGTGCCTGGAGTATACAAGTGAACACTGAAGCTTTCTTT,CAWSIQVNTEAFF
TRBJ2-1,TRBV28,few,TRBD1,TGTGCCAGCAGCTGGGGGACAGGGAACAATGAGCAGTTCTTC,CASSWGTGNNEQFF
TRBJ1-4,TRBV30,few,TRBD1,TGTGCCTGGAGTGCCATCCGGGACAGGAATGAAAAACTGTTTTTT,CAWSAIRDRNEKLFF
TRBJ1-1,TRBV6-6,.,.,TGTGCCAGCAGTGTACAGGGTCGGGCTGAAGCTTTCTTT,CASSVQGRAEAFF
TRBJ2-1,TRBV30,.,TRBD1,TGTGCCTGGGAGCCGGGACAGGGAAGGACTGAGCAGTTCTTC,CAWEPGQGRTEQFF
TRBJ2-5,TRBV5-4,.,TRBD2,TGTGCCAGCAGCTCGTCTAGCGGAGGGGAGACCCAGTACTTC,CASSSSSGGETQYF
TRBJ2-2,TRBV7-6,few,.,TGTGCCAGCAGCGCCGTGGGCACAAACACCGGGGAGCTGTTTTTT,CASSAVGTNTGELFF
TRBJ1-5,TRBV21-1,few,.,TGTGCCAGCAGCAGGACAGGACGATCGAAGCATTTT,CASSRTGRSKHF